Shown below are 27 T cell receptor beta chains from a single sample sequenced in a study of control samples from healthy donors and cancer patients. The table came from immunoSEQ multiplex PCR; TCRdb's copy has only in-frame clones and leaves some out. This sample has 130,000 to 150,000 clones, with approximately 88% found just once. The sequenced sample was blood. The receptors originated from a man between 25 and 39 years old in good health.

The chain links TRBV5-4 to TRBJ1-2; 9 nucleotides line up with TRBD1. The CDR3 is made up of 14 amino acids. Germline trimming cut 4 bases from V and 7 bases from J; bases unmatched to any gene: 8. Per germline, CDR1 SGHNT and CDR2 YYREEE (reference sequence). As DNA, the CDR3 is TGTGCCAGCAGCCTCACGGGACAGGGATTTGGCTACACCTTC. It translates to CASSLTGQGFGYTF.

The V and J genes are TRBV11-2 and TRBJ2-7, with D unclear. CDR3 length: 13 residues. Germline CDR1 and CDR2: SGHAT and FQNNGV. V was cut by 0 bases and J by 10 bases, with 13 bases left in between. DNA for the CDR3: TGTGCCAGCAGCTTAGATCTCAGCCAGGTACAGTACTTC. Amino acid sequence: CASSLDLSQVQYF.

This chain uses TRBV24-1 with TRBJ1-3, with 7 positions matching TRBD1. Trimming removed 4 bases from V and 1 base from J; junction bases left unmatched: 3. The CDR3 is made up of 15 amino acids. CDR1 and CDR2 from the germline V gene are KGHDR and SFDVKD. CDR3 amino acids: CATSESTGSGNTIYF. CDR3 bases: TGTGCCACCAGTGAGTCGACAGGGTCTGGAAACACCATATATTTT.

This chain joins TRBV12-3 or TRBV12-4 and TRBJ1-1; no definite D call. The length of the CDR3 is 13 residues. V gave up 3 bases and J gave up 10 bases, with 15 bases separating them. The CDR3: CASSFPGDRVAFF. CDR3 nucleotides: TGTGCCAGCAGTTTCCCCGGGGATAGGGTAGCTTTCTTT.

The chain combines TRBV9 with TRBJ2-1, with D perhaps TRBD1 or TRBD2 (5 bases each). With 4 bases removed from V and 9 bases from J, the gap between germline ends came to 17 bases. CDR1 and CDR2 from the germline V gene are SGDLS and YYNGEE. The length of the CDR3 is 14 residues. The CDR3 loop reads CASSPRDPKSEQFF. CDR3 nucleotide sequence: TGTGCCAGCAGCCCCCGGGACCCTAAGAGTGAGCAGTTCTTC.

V is TRBV9 and J is TRBJ2-5; D may match TRBD1 or TRBD2 (6 bases each). Germline loops: CDR1 SGDLS, CDR2 YYNGEE. The CDR3 length is 16 residues. Trimming removed 4 bases at V and 6 bases at J, with 22 bases between. The CDR3 DNA reads as TGTGCCAGCAGCCCCCTGGGGGGCCAGGTCACTAAGACCCAGTACTTC. It encodes CASSPLGGQVTKTQYF.

Note on this clone: A junction end diverges from the germline sequence, so it may reflect a read error. V and J are TRBV5-1 and TRBJ2-1; TRBD1 agrees at 7 bases. This CDR3 is 11 amino acids long. Germline CDR1 SGHRS, CDR2 YFSETQ. DNA of the CDR3: TGCGCCAGCAGCTTGGGATTCGGACAGGTCTTC. It is translated as CASSLGFGQVF.

The J gene is TRBJ2-3, the V gene TRBV5-4, with D tentatively TRBD1 (6 bases). The ends were cut back, 3 bases at V and 0 bases at J, with 14 bases in the middle. Germline V CDR1 and CDR2: SGHNT, YYREEE (reference sequence). The CDR3 sequence is 16 residues long. In DNA form, the CDR3 reads TGTGCCAGCAGCTCGGTAGGGGGAGAGAGCACAGATACGCAGTATTTT. This encodes CASSSVGGESTDTQYF.

Concerning this clone itself: One junction end does not reproduce the germline sequence, and a read error may be involved. V gene TRBV6-5 combines with J gene TRBJ1-2; D not certain. The germline CDR1 and CDR2 sequences are MNHEY and SVGAGI. The CDR3 totals 12 residues. The CDR3 DNA follows: TGTGCCAGCAGTAACTCGGGGTTTGGCTACACCTTC. Translated, it gives CASSNSGFGYTF.

The gene calls are TRBV7-3 and TRBJ1-1; maybe TRBD1 (5 bases). CDR3 length: 13 amino acids. CDR1 and CDR2 (germline): SGHTA, FQGTGA. Trimming cost V 4 bases and J 1 base, with 7 bases left between them. The CDR3 loop is CASSSGTNTEAFF. The CDR3 DNA follows: TGTGCCAGCAGCTCCGGGACGAACACTGAAGCTTTCTTT.

CDR3 nucleotide sequence: TGTGCCTGGAGTCTGGAGTATTGGGATACGCAGTATTTT. It encodes CAWSLEYWDTQYF. V gene TRBV30 combines with J gene TRBJ2-3; D is undetermined. From germline, CDR1 is GTSNPN and CDR2 SVGIG (reference sequence). The CDR3 extends over 13 amino acids. Trimming cost V 2 bases and J 6 bases, with 12 bases left between them.

The V gene is TRBV19, the J gene TRBJ2-7; 8 bases map to TRBD2. V shed 10 bases, J shed 3 bases, and the junction held 14 bases outside the gene matches. The CDR3 loop spans 15 amino acids. The germline gives CDR1 LNHDA, CDR2 SQIVND (reference sequence). CDR3 bases: TGTGCCACCTCCCCGGGGGGGGCACTCTACTACGAGCAGTACTTC. Its protein is CATSPGGALYYEQYF. The complete variable domain, with remaining parts taken from reference TRBV19 and TRBJ2-7, reads DGGITQSPKYLFRKEGQNVTLSCEQNLNHDAMYWYRQDPGQGLRLIYYSQIVNDFQKGDIAEGYSVSREKKESFPLTVTSAQKNPTAFYLCATSPGGALYYEQYFGPGTRLTVT.

The genes are TRBV11-2 and TRBJ2-7, with D perhaps TRBD1 (5 bases). From germline, CDR1 is SGHAT and CDR2 FQNNGV. V dropped 2 bases and J dropped 0 bases, with 8 bases sitting between them. There are 14 residues in the CDR3. The CDR3 region is CASSLPGRSYEQYF. The CDR3 coding sequence is TGTGCCAGCAGCTTACCAGGGCGCTCCTACGAGCAGTACTTC. The full variable domain, with the rest looked up from reference TRBV11-2 and TRBJ2-7, is EAGVAQSPRYKIIEKRQSVAFWCNPISGHATLYWYQQILGQGPKLLIQFQNNGVVDDSQLPKDRFSAERLKGVDSTLKIQPAKLEDSAVYLCASSLPGRSYEQYFGPGTRLTVT.

The chain joins TRBV10-3 to TRBJ2-5; 7 nucleotides align to TRBD1. From germline, CDR1 is ENHRY and CDR2 SYGVKD. With 3 bases clipped from V and 9 bases from J, the junction kept 10 bases outside the gene matches. The CDR3 has 14 amino acids. CDR3 coding DNA: TGTGCCATCAGTGAAACGGGACAGTCCATGTCCCAGTACTTC. This sequence encodes CAISETGQSMSQYF.

V usage is TRBV4-2 and J usage is TRBJ2-7; 7 nucleotides align to TRBD2. V dropped 0 bases and J dropped 3; count of bases not matched to a gene: 5. Germline assignment: CDR1 LGHNA and CDR2 YNFKEQ. The CDR3 has 15 residues. CDR3 sequence (DNA): TGTGCCAGCAGCCAAGATTTCGGGGGGTTCTACGAGCAGTACTTC. Protein product: CASSQDFGGFYEQYF.

V gene TRBV18 combines with J gene TRBJ2-5; 8 bases match TRBD2. The ends lost 3 bases at V and 2 bases at J; junction bases unmatched: 5. The CDR3 contains 15 residues. Per the germline V gene, CDR1 is KGHSH and CDR2 is LQKENI. The CDR3 nucleotides read TGTGCCAGCTCACCGAGAGCGGGGGCACAAGAGACCCAGTACTTC. Translated: CASSPRAGAQETQYF.

Only one count was recorded for this clone. The V and J genes are TRBV5-4 and TRBJ1-6, with 7 bases matching TRBD1. The CDR3 consists of 17 residues. CDR1 and CDR2 from the germline V gene are SGHNT and YYREEE (reference sequence). Germline trimming cut 2 bases from V and 4 bases from J; bases unmatched to any gene: 9. The CDR3 bases are TGTGCCAGCAGCTTTCCGGGACAGTCAAAATATAATTCACCCCTCCACTTT. As protein: CASSFPGQSKYNSPLHF. The variable domain in full, completed from reference TRBV5-4 and TRBJ1-6, reads ETGVTQSPTHLIKTRGQQVTLRCSSQSGHNTVSWYQQALGQGPQFIFQYYREEENGRGNFPPRFSGLQFPNYSSELNVNALELDDSALYLCASSFPGQSKYNSPLHFGNGTRLTVT.

This rearrangement joins TRBV6-4 to TRBJ2-3; 9 positions agree with TRBD2. CDR1 and CDR2 (germline): MRHNA, SNTAGT. The length of the CDR3 is 16 residues. J gave up 8 bases and V 1 base, and 10 bases lay outside the gene matches. The CDR3 here is CASSDWGGGAIGTQYF. The CDR3 nucleotides read TGTGCCAGCAGTGACTGGGGCGGGGGGGCCATTGGTACGCAGTATTTT.

The rearrangement uses TRBV28 and TRBJ2-5; 8 positions match TRBD1. The CDR3 has 16 residues. The V gene's germline CDR1 is MDHEN and CDR2 SYDVKM. V shed 4 bases and J 2 bases; nucleotides not matched to a gene: 9. CDR3 DNA: TGTGCCAGCAGTTCCCGTCGACAGGGGCCTCAAGAGACCCAGTACTTC. Its protein is CASSSRRQGPQETQYF.

J is TRBJ2-7 and V is TRBV24-1; TRBD2 aligns across 8 bases. The CDR3 loop spans 15 amino acids. CDR1 is KGHDR and CDR2 is SFDVKD in the germline V gene. V was pared by 4 bases and J by 8 bases, with 12 bases of the junction left unmatched. The CDR3 region is CATSDPGLVSFKQYF. The CDR3 nucleotides read TGTGCCACCAGTGACCCGGGACTAGTCTCCTTTAAGCAGTACTTC.

The chain recombines TRBV9 with TRBJ1-1; D remains ambiguous. The CDR3 runs to 15 residues. Between the trimmed V and J ends, which lost 1 base and 1 base, there was a span of 11 bases. Germline V gene sequence: CDR1 SGDLS, CDR2 YYNGEE. CDR3 protein: CASSVYSAPNTEAFF. For the CDR3, the DNA is TGTGCCAGCAGCGTATATTCAGCCCCGAACACTGAAGCTTTCTTT.

The rearrangement joins TRBV4-1 to TRBJ1-5; unclear D gene. Trimming cost V 4 bases and J 5 bases, with 15 bases left between them. Germline values: CDR1 MGHRA, CDR2 YSYEKL. The CDR3 has 15 amino acids. The CDR3 here is CASSPRYGPDQPQHF. The CDR3, as DNA: TGCGCCAGCAGCCCCCGTTACGGGCCTGATCAGCCCCAGCATTTT.

This chain joins TRBV12-3 or TRBV12-4 and TRBJ1-1; 8 nucleotides match TRBD1. The V and J ends lost 6 bases and 5 bases, in that order; junction bases with no gene match: 5. The CDR3 is 13 residues long. The CDR3 sequence is CASSQGARTEAFF. The CDR3 DNA sequence: TGTGCCAGCAGCCAGGGGGCGCGGACTGAAGCTTTCTTT.

The gene calls are TRBV11-2 and TRBJ1-2; D perhaps matches TRBD1 (6 bases). This CDR3 has 18 residues. V was trimmed by 1 base and J by 4 bases, leaving 22 bases between them. CDR1 and CDR2 from the germline V gene are SGHAT and FQNNGV. CDR3 sequence reads: CASSLGGGGTPGLYGYTF. Written as DNA, the CDR3 is TGTGCCAGCAGCTTAGGAGGGGGGGGGACACCAGGGCTCTATGGCTACACCTTC.

V usage is TRBV19 and J usage is TRBJ2-7; 7 bases match TRBD2. Germline CDR1 is LNHDA and CDR2 is SQIVND (reference sequence). J lost 4 bases, V lost 3 bases, and 12 bases had no gene match. The CDR3 has 16 amino acids. Here the CDR3 DNA reads TGTGCCAGTAGTATGGCTCTGGCGGGAGAGGGGTACGAGCAGTACTTC. This sequence encodes CASSMALAGEGYEQYF.

This sequence joins TRBV7-9 and TRBJ2-7; 7 bases match TRBD2. This CDR3 contains 16 residues. Trimming took 4 bases from V and 2 from J; bases not matched to a gene: 11. The germline gives CDR1 SEHNR, CDR2 FQNEAQ (reference sequence). In DNA form, the CDR3 reads TGTGCCAGCAGCTCCAGCACAGCGGGGCGCCCCTACGAGCAGTACTTC. The encoded protein is CASSSSTAGRPYEQYF.

This clone was detected a few times. The rearrangement links TRBV7-3 to TRBJ1-6; tentatively, D is TRBD1 (5 bases). Germline V gene data show CDR1 as SGHTA and CDR2 as FQGTGA. Trimming left V 2 bases short and J 10 bases short, with 15 bases between. CDR3 length: 15 residues. In DNA, the CDR3 is TGTGCCAGCAGCTTACACCAGGGTAGAGACTCACCCCTCCACTTT. As protein: CASSLHQGRDSPLHF.